These T cell receptor beta chains were read from a single sample in a study of post-analysis software for immune sequencing data. MiXCR was run by TCRdb on the PCR reads, yielding one entry per CDR3 protein. In the table there are 750,000 to 900,000 distinct CDR3 sequences, 40% to 55% of which are singletons. Input material: blood. All receptors derive from a girl aged 10-17 years with multiple sclerosis. The CDR3 runs from the conserved cysteine through the conserved F or W. D genes are given only for firm matches. Where a row states a size, it is once, few, many or the class of an expanded clone; other rows omit it.

>few|TRBJ2-5|TRBV24-1|NA
CATSDSGRKKETQYF
TGTGCCACCAGTGATTCCGGCCGTAAAAAAGAGACCCAGTACTTC
>NA|TRBJ2-1|TRBV25-1|NA
CASSGNAQGQFF
TGTGCCAGCAGTGGAAACGCTCAGGGGCAGTTCTTC
>NA|TRBJ2-7|TRBV9|NA
CASSVELEGYEQYF
TGTGCCAGCAGCGTAGAGCTAGAGGGCTACGAGCAGTACTTC
>NA|TRBJ2-7|TRBV27|NA
CASSWLDSYEQYF
TGTGCCAGCAGTTGGCTAGACTCCTACGAGCAGTACTTC
>NA|TRBJ2-3|TRBV15|NA
CATSRPRGEDTQYF
TGTGCCACCAGCAGACCGCGTGGAGAGGATACGCAGTATTTT
>few|TRBJ2-4|TRBV20-1|TRBD2
CSADGGVENIQYF
TGCAGTGCTGACGGGGGGGTAGAGAACATTCAGTACTTC
>NA|TRBJ2-1|TRBV28|NA
CASSFFSLDNEQFF
TGTGCCAGCAGTTTCTTCTCCCTAGACAATGAGCAGTTCTTC
>NA|TRBJ2-7|TRBV6-6|TRBD2
CASFAGGYEQYF
TGTGCCAGCTTTGCGGGAGGGTACGAGCAGTACTTC
>NA|TRBJ2-5|TRBV5-6|TRBD2
CASSPGLAAYQETQYF
TGTGCCAGCAGCCCGGGACTAGCGGCATATCAAGAGACCCAGTACTTC
>NA|TRBJ1-5|TRBV12-3/TRBV12-4|TRBD1
CASNLHTGGNQPQHF
TGTGCCAGCAACCTACATACAGGGGGCAATCAGCCCCAGCATTTT
>few|TRBJ1-5|TRBV6-6|TRBD1
CASSYDRGGQPQHF
TGTGCCAGCAGTTACGACAGGGGGGGTCAGCCCCAGCATTTT
>NA|TRBJ2-3|TRBV20-1|TRBD2
CSSGRGDTQYF
TGCAGTAGCGGGAGGGGCGATACGCAGTATTTT
>NA|TRBJ2-3|TRBV20-1|NA
CSARDYRAHASDTQYF
TGCAGTGCCCGCGACTACCGGGCCCATGCATCAGATACGCAGTATTTT
>NA|TRBJ2-1|TRBV7-2|TRBD2
CASSLDRTSGSAYEQFF
TGTGCCAGCAGCTTAGATCGGACTAGCGGGAGCGCATATGAGCAGTTCTTC
>NA|TRBJ2-3|TRBV2|TRBD2
CASSPRQWDLGLAGTDTQYF
TGTGCCAGCAGTCCCCGACAGTGGGACCTCGGACTAGCGGGCACAGATACGCAGTATTTT
>once|TRBJ1-2|TRBV12-3/TRBV12-4|NA
CASSFGGWGNYGYTF
TGTGCCAGCAGTTTTGGGGGGTGGGGCAACTATGGCTACACCTTC
>NA|TRBJ2-3|TRBV27|NA
CASSLKRGRADTQYF
TGTGCCAGCAGTTTAAAGAGGGGACGGGCAGATACGCAGTATTTT
>few|TRBJ2-7|TRBV6-5|NA
CASSYKASYEQYF
TGTGCCAGCAGTTACAAGGCCTCCTACGAGCAGTACTTC
>NA|TRBJ2-1|TRBV6-5|TRBD1
CAGSEGQGVNEQFF
TGTGCCGGCAGCGAGGGACAGGGAGTAAATGAGCAGTTCTTC
>NA|TRBJ2-2|TRBV7-6|NA
CASSLGGLRELFF
TGTGCCAGCAGCTTAGGAGGGCTCAGGGAGCTGTTTTTT
>few|TRBJ2-5|TRBV12-3/TRBV12-4|NA
CASSPEGQSQETQYF
TGTGCCAGCAGTCCGGAGGGACAGAGCCAAGAGACCCAGTACTTC
>NA|TRBJ2-6|TRBV9|NA
CASSVADGANVLTF
TGTGCCAGCAGCGTAGCTGATGGGGCCAACGTCCTGACTTTC
>NA|TRBJ2-1|TRBV6-5|NA
CASSCPPFIREVYDEQFF
TGTGCCAGCAGTTGCCCGCCGTTCATTAGGGAGGTATACGATGAGCAGTTCTTC